This T cell receptor beta chain stems from a study of tumor and adjacent non-tumor tissue in lung cancer (dated by TCRdb to the late 2010s). About the full investigation: By cancer type, the cohort comprised eleven to twelve adenocarcinoma patients, a couple of squamous cell carcinoma patients and 1 small cell lung cancer patient. The 15 or so patients were aged roughly 31 to 80 years, included around ten men and 5 women, and had TNM stage I to III disease. Sequencing produced 125,075,908 productive TCRbeta reads in total, an average of approximately 4.1 million reads per sample. Using bulk TCRbeta repertoires from roughly 14 lung cancer patients, the study set lung tumor tissue side by side with matched distant non-tumor lung tissue. Around 30 paired specimens, one tumor and one normal lung sample per patient, were profiled by TCRbeta CDR3 sequencing.

What the research found in general, with its limitations: Neither the sequencing platform nor unique molecular identifiers are mentioned in the methods. In normal lung, the top 100 clones accounted for a significantly larger cumulative share of the repertoire than in tumor tissue. Significantly higher TCR diversity (inverse Simpson) was observed in tumor tissue than in normal lung tissue (approximately 400 vs 170, P = 0.0075, Mann-Whitney U test). Only roughly 14 patients were in the cohort, and the authors stated that larger samples and more detailed clinical data are needed. TCR diversity was significantly higher in younger patients, and higher tumor TCR diversity was associated with shorter overall and disease-free survival. Because peripheral blood was not sequenced, blood TCRbeta repertoires in the lung cancer patients of the study were not examined.

For this chain, trimming is 3 bases at the V end and 6 bases at the J end, and the number of junction bases without a gene match is 6. The CDR3 goes from the cysteine to the phenylalanine over 15 residues. The retained sequence is limited to the CDR3, 45 bases, with the frame set at the first base. The germline V gene yields ENHRY for CDR1 and SYGVKD for CDR2. This clonotype showed up many times. There is no known antigen for this receptor. One base away there is no much larger clone; base qualities are not given. Preparation of the library involved multiplex PCR. Sequenced using an Illumina HiSeq 2500. Following protocols modified from ARM-PCR, the researchers constructed TCRbeta libraries through three rounds of nested PCR with primers (Table S4). Before sequencing, PCR products of 200-500 bp were cut from the gel and purified using the QIAquick gel extraction kit. The original methods were these. Trimmomatic was used to clean the reads, FLASH was used to merge the reads into complete CDR3 sequences, and MiTCR was used to assign the reads to V(D)J germline segments. VDJtools was used to compute clonal diversity as the inverse Simpson's index. Productive reads were defined as in-frame sequences without a premature stop codon. TCRdb itself trimmed the public reads at Q25 with fastp, ran MiXCR and retained productive beta chains. Rows are combined by CDR3 protein, so each entry shows the most common genes and DNA. For this entry, the V and J calls and clone size follow TCRdb and not the study's own pipeline. For this sample the table gives approximately 68,000 distinct CDR3 sequences, of which about 77% were detected only once. The ten largest clones represent roughly 45% of the sample.

RNA was extracted from bulk unsorted tissue and checked for quality with a NanoDrop ND-1000 and an Agilent 2100. Distant non-tumor tissue taken more than 3 cm from the tumor edge was used as the normal lung sample. All donors had newly diagnosed lung cancer, had not received prior chemotherapy, and were admitted for thoracic surgery in China between August and November 2014. Anyone who had undergone radiotherapy or chemotherapy before, or who had another cancer at the same time, was left out of the study. Surgical tissue pieces of 1-2 cm3 were preserved in RNAlater solution and were kept at -80 degrees C until use.

The chain was built from TRBV10-3 and TRBJ2-1; 9 bases in the middle match TRBD2. What was sequenced was distant non-tumor lung tissue. The sequence was collected from a man aged 55 to 70 with non-small cell lung cancer. CDR3 sequence: CAISDRAGGSNEQFF. The sequence in DNA is TGTGCCATCAGTGATCGAGCGGGAGGCTCCAATGAGCAGTTCTTC.